Below are 15 T cell receptor beta chains sequenced from a single sample in a study of T cell responses to AZD1222 COVID-19 vaccine. TCRdb's copy holds only in-frame clones and misses some; the assay was immunoSEQ multiplex PCR. The data contain 100,000 to 150,000 clones, approximately 85% of them seen just once; the ten biggest clones take up 7.9%. Material: peripheral blood, obtained 28 days after the second dose of the MenACWY control vaccine. The receptors here all came from an adult who received the MenACWY meningococcal vaccine as a control.

The gene calls are TRBV15 and TRBJ2-7; 10 positions match TRBD2. This CDR3 is 15 amino acids long. CDR1 LNHNV and CDR2 YYDKDF come from the germline V gene (reference sequence). V dropped 4 bases and J dropped 2; count of bases not matched to a gene: 5. The CDR3 DNA follows: TGTGCCACCAGCATAGGCCTAGCGGGAGCCTACGAGCAGTACTTC. Its protein product is CATSIGLAGAYEQYF.

This chain joins TRBV7-9 and TRBJ1-1; D perhaps matches TRBD1 (6 bases). The CDR3 consists of 14 residues. Germline lookup yields CDR1 SEHNR and CDR2 FQNEAQ (reference sequence). Trimming left V 1 base short and J 5 bases short, with 11 bases between. CDR3 region: CASSLERQGTEAFF. The CDR3 DNA reads as TGTGCCAGCAGCTTAGAGAGGCAGGGGACTGAAGCTTTCTTT.

CDR3 sequence (DNA): TGTGCCAGCAGTGAAGCGCTTGCGACAGCGGGAGAGTTCTTC. Residues: CASSEALATAGEFF. The genes are TRBV2 and TRBJ2-1, with 8 bases lining up with TRBD2. J lost 14 bases, V lost 0 bases, and 9 bases had no gene match. Germline-derived CDR1 and CDR2 are SNHLY and FYNNEI. This CDR3 is 14 amino acids long.

This clone was seen only once. J is TRBJ2-1 and V is TRBV7-2; no reliable D call. The CDR3 contains 11 residues. CDR1 and CDR2 (germline): SGHTA, FQGNSA. V was cut by 7 bases and J by 8 bases, with 9 bases left in between. CDR3 nucleotide sequence: TGTGCCAGCACCCGAAGCTATGAGCAGTTCTTC. Translation gives CASTRSYEQFF.

The rearrangement joins TRBV6-1 to TRBJ1-2; the D gene is possibly TRBD1 (5 bases). The CDR3 sequence is 12 residues long. Germline CDR1 is MNHNS and CDR2 is SASEGT. V was clipped by 2 bases and J by 5 bases, with 6 bases between them. Here the CDR3 DNA reads TGTGCCAGCAGTGAATGGGGGTATGGCTACACCTTC. The encoded protein is CASSEWGYGYTF.

Only one count was recorded for this clone. The rearrangement joins TRBV11-2 to TRBJ1-5, with unresolved D. V gave up 5 bases and J gave up 7 bases, with 12 bases separating them. Per the germline V gene, CDR1 is SGHAT and CDR2 is FQNNGV. CDR3 length equals 13 residues. This CDR3 reads CASSPSLNQPQHF. In DNA form, the CDR3 reads TGTGCCAGCAGCCCGAGTCTTAACCAGCCCCAGCATTTT. The full variable domain, with the rest looked up from reference TRBV11-2 and TRBJ1-5, is EAGVAQSPRYKIIEKRQSVAFWCNPISGHATLYWYQQILGQGPKLLIQFQNNGVVDDSQLPKDRFSAERLKGVDSTLKIQPAKLEDSAVYLCASSPSLNQPQHFGDGTRLSIL.

In its sample, this clone was seen a few times. This chain links TRBV5-5 with TRBJ1-4; D ambiguous. The CDR3 is made up of 15 amino acids. Germline V lookup: CDR1 SGHKS, CDR2 YYEKEE (reference sequence). V was clipped by 2 bases and J by 8 bases, with 16 bases between them. The CDR3 reads CASSFGVQTGEKLFF. The CDR3 nucleotides are TGTGCCAGCAGCTTCGGCGTGCAGACGGGGGAAAAACTGTTTTTT.

The V gene is TRBV19, the J gene TRBJ2-3; 10 bases are shared with TRBD2. The CDR3 is made up of 16 amino acids. Per the germline V gene, CDR1 is LNHDA and CDR2 is SQIVND (reference sequence). Losses at the gene ends were 5 bases for V and 7 bases for J; bases not matched to a gene: 12. This CDR3 is CASSVFLSGRTHTQYF. The CDR3 DNA follows: TGTGCCAGTAGTGTTTTTCTTAGCGGGAGGACGCATACGCAGTATTTT. The complete variable domain, with remaining parts taken from reference TRBV19 and TRBJ2-3, reads DGGITQSPKYLFRKEGQNVTLSCEQNLNHDAMYWYRQDPGQGLRLIYYSQIVNDFQKGDIAEGYSVSREKKESFPLTVTSAQKNPTAFYLCASSVFLSGRTHTQYFGPGTRLTVL.

The chain links TRBV5-1 to TRBJ2-3; D may match TRBD1 or TRBD2 (5 bases each). V gave up 7 bases and J gave up 6 bases, with 21 bases separating them. Germline V gene sequence: CDR1 SGHRS, CDR2 YFSETQ. The CDR3 spans 15 residues. The CDR3, as DNA: TGCGCCAGCCGCCGTTTAGGGGACCTCTGGGATACGCAGTATTTT. Residues: CASRRLGDLWDTQYF.

The gene calls are TRBV19 and TRBJ2-3, with TRBD1 matching 8 bases. CDR1 LNHDA and CDR2 SQIVND come from the germline V gene (reference sequence). The V and J ends lost 5 bases and 5 bases, in that order; junction bases with no gene match: 12. The CDR3 is made up of 16 amino acids. The CDR3 is CASSGARDRFGDTQYF. CDR3 coding DNA: TGTGCCAGTAGTGGGGCAAGGGACAGGTTCGGAGATACGCAGTATTTT. The full variable domain, rest sourced from reference TRBV19 and TRBJ2-3, is DGGITQSPKYLFRKEGQNVTLSCEQNLNHDAMYWYRQDPGQGLRLIYYSQIVNDFQKGDIAEGYSVSREKKESFPLTVTSAQKNPTAFYLCASSGARDRFGDTQYFGPGTRLTVL.

The V call is TRBV19, the J call TRBJ2-7; 7 bases fit TRBD2. The CDR3 covers 13 residues. The trim removed 8 bases at V and 6 bases at J, leaving 10 bases unmatched. Germline CDR1 reads LNHDA; CDR2 reads SQIVND (reference sequence). The DNA of the CDR3 is TGTGCCAGTTGTCCGGGAGGATTCGCCGAGCAGTACTTC. Residues: CASCPGGFAEQYF. Full variable domain (rest looked up from reference TRBV19 and TRBJ2-7): DGGITQSPKYLFRKEGQNVTLSCEQNLNHDAMYWYRQDPGQGLRLIYYSQIVNDFQKGDIAEGYSVSREKKESFPLTVTSAQKNPTAFYLCASCPGGFAEQYFGPGTRLTVT.

This clone occurred a few times. The V call is TRBV7-9, the J call TRBJ1-2; a weak D match, TRBD1 (5 bases). Trimming left V 1 base short and J 4 bases short, with 7 bases between. There are 13 residues in the CDR3. Germline values: CDR1 SEHNR, CDR2 FQNEAQ (reference sequence). CDR3 protein: CASSLGQSYGYTF. For the CDR3, the DNA is TGTGCCAGCAGCTTAGGACAGTCCTATGGCTACACCTTC.

The chain recombines TRBV3-1 (or the pseudogene TRBV3-2) with TRBJ2-1; TRBD2 might be the D (7 bases). This CDR3 spans 15 amino acids. Trimming left V 1 base short and J 7 bases short, with 14 bases between. Per germline, CDR1 LGHDT and CDR2 YNNKEL (reference sequence). CDR3 DNA sequence: TGTGCCAGCAGCCAAGGGGGGCCAGCGGGGAATGAGCAGTTCTTC. Its protein product is CASSQGGPAGNEQFF.

The rearrangement links TRBV5-1 to TRBJ1-1; a weak D match, TRBD1 (6 bases). Germline CDR1 and CDR2: SGHRS and YFSETQ. The CDR3 length is 15 residues. V was pared by 4 bases and J by 2 bases, with 15 bases between. CDR3 protein: CASSPGRTANTEAFF. The CDR3 DNA is TGCGCCAGCAGCCCGGGAAGGACAGCAAACACTGAAGCTTTCTTT.

The chain couples TRBV11-2 to TRBJ2-3, with 9 bases lining up with TRBD2. CDR1 and CDR2 from the germline V gene are SGHAT and FQNNGV. This CDR3 comprises 19 residues. V shed 1 base, J shed 5 bases, and the junction held 16 bases outside the gene matches. The CDR3 DNA reads as TGTGCCAGCAGCTTAGCCGTTGGTAGCGGGGGCCTAGGGAGAGATACGCAGTATTTT. As protein: CASSLAVGSGGLGRDTQYF.